Presented here are 15 T cell receptor beta chains from one specimen sequenced in a study of shared clonotypes between healthy human individuals. Profiled with immunoSEQ multiplex PCR; TCRdb holds only in-frame clones, not every one. The sample yields under 350,000 clones, more than 75% seen once. The sequencing input was memory CD8+ T cells sorted from blood. Subset in this sample: CD45RO+ cells pooled with CCR7-negative TemRA cells. Receptor source: a man aged 18 to 29 in good health.

V usage is TRBV19 and J usage is TRBJ2-7, with TRBD1 as a possible D gene (6 bases). V was clipped by 9 bases and J by 5 bases, with 26 bases between them. This CDR3 is 16 amino acids long. CDR1 and CDR2 from the germline V gene are LNHDA and SQIVND (reference sequence). In DNA, the CDR3 is TGTGCCAGCGGCAGTGGAGGCCCCCAGGGGTCTCACGAGCAGTACTTC. The encoded protein is CASGSGGPQGSHEQYF.

The chain is built from TRBV10-3 and TRBJ1-1, with D perhaps TRBD1 (5 bases). CDR1 is ENHRY, CDR2 SYGVKD, per germline. Trimming shortened V by 10 bases and J by 0 bases, and 27 bases separated the two germline ends. This CDR3 is 18 amino acids long. The DNA of the CDR3 is TGTGCCAGCTCCCCTCGGGCGGAAGTGGGACGGATGAACACTGAAGCTTTCTTT. Amino acids: CASSPRAEVGRMNTEAFF.

CDR3 nucleotide sequence: TGTGCCAGCAGCCTCTACGGGACGCACTACGAGCAGTACTTC. Protein: CASSLYGTHYEQYF. The chain carries TRBV7-8 and TRBJ2-7; D tentatively reads TRBD1 or TRBD2 (5 bases each). There are 14 residues in the CDR3. Germline CDR1 SGHVS, CDR2 FQNEAQ. V gave up 5 bases and J gave up 3 bases, with 14 bases separating them.

The chain has TRBV9 and TRBJ2-1; 7 bases match TRBD2. The ends lost 3 bases at V and 4 bases at J; junction bases unmatched: 7. This CDR3 spans 15 amino acids. CDR1 and CDR2 from the germline V gene are SGDLS and YYNGEE. The CDR3 DNA sequence: TGTGCCAGCAGCGGAGAGGGAGGGTTATACAATGAGCAGTTCTTC. Translated: CASSGEGGLYNEQFF.

This sequence joins TRBV28 and TRBJ1-5; D call uncertain. Per germline, CDR1 MDHEN and CDR2 SYDVKM. This CDR3 has 16 amino acids. With 1 base removed from V and 1 base from J, the gap between germline ends came to 11 bases. The CDR3 loop reads CASSLYGRMSNQPQHF. Written as DNA, the CDR3 is TGTGCCAGCAGTTTATATGGACGGATGAGCAATCAGCCCCAGCATTTT.

This sequence joins TRBV6-5 and TRBJ2-7; 8 bases map to TRBD1. Germline CDR1 is MNHEY and CDR2 is SVGAGI. CDR3 length: 13 residues. V lost 10 bases and J lost 2; bases outside the gene matches: 7. The CDR3, as DNA: TGTGCCACCCGACGGACAGGGACCTACGAGCAGTACTTC. Protein sequence: CATRRTGTYEQYF.

The chain combines TRBV9 with TRBJ2-1, with TRBD2 matching over 11 bases. V was pared by 2 bases and J by 7 bases, with 11 bases of the junction left unmatched. The CDR3 sequence is 17 residues long. Germline loops: CDR1 SGDLS, CDR2 YYNGEE. The CDR3 loop is CASSVKVAGGPINEQFF. For the CDR3, the DNA is TGTGCCAGCAGCGTTAAAGTAGCGGGAGGGCCGATAAATGAGCAGTTCTTC.

This clone was seen only once. V usage is TRBV6-5 and J usage is TRBJ2-7; TRBD1 agrees at 10 bases. The V gene's germline CDR1 is MNHEY and CDR2 SVGAGI. After removal of 6 bases from V and 10 bases from J, the junction contained 6 bases not matched to a gene. The CDR3 covers 12 residues. CDR3 in DNA: TGTGCCAGCAGCGAGGGACAGGGGACACAGTACTTC. Its translation is CASSEGQGTQYF.

This chain uses TRBV4-1 with TRBJ2-7; D call uncertain. Germline V gives CDR1 MGHRA, CDR2 YSYEKL. The ends were cut back, 1 base at V and 3 bases at J, with 10 bases in the middle. CDR3 length equals 14 residues. Here the CDR3 reads CASSQVSSNYEQYF. CDR3 DNA: TGCGCCAGCAGCCAAGTGTCCAGCAACTACGAGCAGTACTTC.

This chain links TRBV5-4 with TRBJ1-2; 7 positions match TRBD1. This CDR3 region has 14 residues. J lost 5 bases, V lost 4 bases, and 8 bases had no gene match. Germline V gives CDR1 SGHNT, CDR2 YYREEE (reference sequence). The CDR3 nucleotides read TGTGCCAGCAGCCCCGGGACAGCTTCTTATGGCTACACCTTC. Translation gives CASSPGTASYGYTF.

This chain connects TRBV5-1 to TRBJ2-7, with D uncertain. Deletions cut 4 bases from V and 6 bases from J, with 11 bases between. CDR3 length equals 12 residues. The V gene's germline CDR1 is SGHRS and CDR2 YFSETQ. This CDR3 reads CASSTGGPEQYF. CDR3 in DNA: TGCGCCAGCAGCACCGGTGGGCCCGAGCAGTACTTC.

The chain combines TRBV4-3 with TRBJ1-2, with 7 bases fitting TRBD1. The V and J ends lost 0 bases and 4 bases, in that order; junction bases with no gene match: 5. Germline V CDR1 and CDR2: LGHNA, YSLEER. This CDR3 region has 15 residues. The CDR3 region has the DNA TGCGCCAGCAGCCAAGATCCTGGACAGGTCTATGGCTACACCTTC. This encodes CASSQDPGQVYGYTF.

This chain joins TRBV4-1 and TRBJ2-7; TRBD2 is a possible D gene (5 bases). Germline loops: CDR1 MGHRA, CDR2 YSYEKL. Trimming cost V 2 bases and J 5 bases, with 7 bases left between them. This CDR3 spans 12 amino acids. The chain's CDR3 is CASSQSGNEQYF. The DNA of the CDR3 is TGCGCCAGCAGCCAATCGGGAAACGAGCAGTACTTC.

As to this clone: One junction end does not reproduce the germline sequence, and a read error may be involved. The same CDR3 arises from other DNA sequences in this sample as well. The V and J genes are TRBV13 and TRBJ2-6; the D gene is possibly TRBD1 (6 bases). This CDR3 comprises 18 residues. Germline values: CDR1 PRHDT, CDR2 FYEKMQ (reference sequence). The CDR3: CASSPWTDRYSGANVLTF. As DNA, the CDR3 is TGTGCCAGCAGCCCCTGGACAGACCGATACTCTGGAGCCAACGTCCTGACTTTC.

CDR3 nucleotides: TGCGCCAGCAGCCAAAGTCCCTCCTACGAGCAGTACTTC. Translating gives CASSQSPSYEQYF. This rearrangement joins TRBV4-1 to TRBJ2-7; D gene ambiguous. V lost 2 bases and J 0 bases, leaving 5 bases between the germline ends. The germline V gene encodes CDR1 MGHRA and CDR2 YSYEKL. The CDR3 loop spans 13 amino acids.